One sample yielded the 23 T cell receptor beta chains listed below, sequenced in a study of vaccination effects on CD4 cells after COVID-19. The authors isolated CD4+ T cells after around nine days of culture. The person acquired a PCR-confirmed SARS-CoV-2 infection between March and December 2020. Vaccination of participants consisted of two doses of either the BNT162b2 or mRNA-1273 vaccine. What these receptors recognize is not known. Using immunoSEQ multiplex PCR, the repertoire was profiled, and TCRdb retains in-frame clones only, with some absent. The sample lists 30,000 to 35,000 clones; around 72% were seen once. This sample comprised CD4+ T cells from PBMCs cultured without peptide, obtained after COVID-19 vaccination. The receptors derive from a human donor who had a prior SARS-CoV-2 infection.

The CDR3 is CASSVDRSYGYTF. CDR3 coding DNA: TGCGCCAGCAGCGTGGACAGGTCCTATGGCTACACCTTC. The chain combines TRBV5-1 with TRBJ1-2, with TRBD1 matching 7 bases. Trimming removed 4 bases from V and 4 bases from J; junction bases left unmatched: 4. Germline assignment: CDR1 SGHRS and CDR2 YFSETQ. CDR3 length: 13 amino acids.

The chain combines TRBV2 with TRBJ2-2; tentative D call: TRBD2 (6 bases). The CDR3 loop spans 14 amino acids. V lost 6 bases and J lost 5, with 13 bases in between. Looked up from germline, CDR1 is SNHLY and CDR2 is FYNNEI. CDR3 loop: CASSQGLTTGELFF. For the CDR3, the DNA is TGTGCCAGCAGCCAAGGACTAACGACCGGGGAGCTGTTTTTT. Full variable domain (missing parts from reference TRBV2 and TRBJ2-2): EPEVTQTPSHQVTQMGQEVILRCVPISNHLYFYWYRQILGQKVEFLVSFYNNEISEKSEIFDDQFSVERPDGSNFTLKIRSTKLEDSAMYFCASSQGLTTGELFFGEGSRLTVL.

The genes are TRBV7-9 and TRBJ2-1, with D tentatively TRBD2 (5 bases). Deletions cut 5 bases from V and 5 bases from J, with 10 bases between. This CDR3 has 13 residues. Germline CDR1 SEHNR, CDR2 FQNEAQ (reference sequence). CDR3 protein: CASSRGLHNEQFF. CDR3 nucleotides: TGTGCCAGCAGCCGCGGGCTCCACAATGAGCAGTTCTTC. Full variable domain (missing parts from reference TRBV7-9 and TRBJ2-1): DTGVSQNPRHKITKRGQNVTFRCDPISEHNRLYWYRQTLGQGPEFLTYFQNEAQLEKSRLLSDRFSAERPKGSFSTLEIQRTEQGDSAMYLCASSRGLHNEQFFGPGTRLTVL.

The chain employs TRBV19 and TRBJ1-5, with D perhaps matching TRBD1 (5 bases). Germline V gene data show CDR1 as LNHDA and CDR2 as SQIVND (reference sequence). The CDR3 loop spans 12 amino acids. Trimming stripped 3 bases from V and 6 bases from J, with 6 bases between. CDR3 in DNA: TGTGCCAGTAGTATTAGGGGTCAGCCCCAGCATTTT. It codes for CASSIRGQPQHF.

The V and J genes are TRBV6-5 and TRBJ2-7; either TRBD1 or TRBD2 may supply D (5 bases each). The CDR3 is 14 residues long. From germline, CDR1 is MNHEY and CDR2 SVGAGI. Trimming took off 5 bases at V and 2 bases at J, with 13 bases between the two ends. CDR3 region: CASSKGRRPYEQYF. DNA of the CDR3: TGTGCCAGCAGTAAGGGACGGAGACCCTACGAGCAGTACTTC.

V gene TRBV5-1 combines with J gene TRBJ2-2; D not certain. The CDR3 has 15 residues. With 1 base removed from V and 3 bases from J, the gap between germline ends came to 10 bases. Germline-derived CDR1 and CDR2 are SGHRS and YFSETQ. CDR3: CASSLITYYTGELFF. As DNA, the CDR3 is TGCGCCAGCAGCTTGATTACGTACTACACCGGGGAGCTGTTTTTT.

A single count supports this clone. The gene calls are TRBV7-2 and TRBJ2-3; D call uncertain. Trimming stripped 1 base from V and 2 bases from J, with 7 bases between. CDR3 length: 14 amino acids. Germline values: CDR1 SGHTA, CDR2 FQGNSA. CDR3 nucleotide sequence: TGTGCCAGCAGCTTAGTTAGGAACACAGATACGCAGTATTTT. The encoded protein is CASSLVRNTDTQYF.

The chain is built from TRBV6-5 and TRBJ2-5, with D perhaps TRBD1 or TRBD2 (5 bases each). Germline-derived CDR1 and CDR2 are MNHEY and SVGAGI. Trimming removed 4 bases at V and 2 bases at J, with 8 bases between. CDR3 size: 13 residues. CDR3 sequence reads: CASSWGIQETQYF. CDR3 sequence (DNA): TGTGCCAGCAGTTGGGGGATACAAGAGACCCAGTACTTC.

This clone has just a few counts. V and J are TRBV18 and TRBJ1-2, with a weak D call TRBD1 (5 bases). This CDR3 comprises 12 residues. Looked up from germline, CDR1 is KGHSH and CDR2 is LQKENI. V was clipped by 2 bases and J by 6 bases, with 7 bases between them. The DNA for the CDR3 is TGTGCCAGCTCACCAGCGGGGGATGGCTACACCTTC. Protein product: CASSPAGDGYTF.

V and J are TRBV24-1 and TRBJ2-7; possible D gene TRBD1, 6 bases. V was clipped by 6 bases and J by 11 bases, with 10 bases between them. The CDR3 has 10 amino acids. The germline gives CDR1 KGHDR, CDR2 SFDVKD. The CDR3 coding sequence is TGTGCCACCAGTCGGACAGTTGAGTACTTC. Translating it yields CATSRTVEYF.

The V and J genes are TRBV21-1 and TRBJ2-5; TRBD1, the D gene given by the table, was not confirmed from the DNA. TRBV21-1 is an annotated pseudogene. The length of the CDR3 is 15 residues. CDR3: CASSKDIQARETQYF. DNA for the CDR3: TGTGCCAGCAGCAAAGATATCCAGGCGCGTGAGACCCAGTACTTC.

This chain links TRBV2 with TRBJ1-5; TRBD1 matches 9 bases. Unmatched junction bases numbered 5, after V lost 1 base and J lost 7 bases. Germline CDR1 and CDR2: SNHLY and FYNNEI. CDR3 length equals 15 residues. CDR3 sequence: CASSEGGQGGQPQHF. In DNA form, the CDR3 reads TGTGCCAGCAGTGAAGGGGGACAGGGTGGCCAGCCCCAGCATTTT.

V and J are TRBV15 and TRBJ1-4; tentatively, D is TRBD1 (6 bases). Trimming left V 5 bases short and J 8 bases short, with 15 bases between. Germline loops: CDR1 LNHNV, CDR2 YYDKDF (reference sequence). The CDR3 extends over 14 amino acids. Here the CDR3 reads CATSRGQNPEKLFF. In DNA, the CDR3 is TGTGCCACCAGCCGTGGACAGAACCCAGAAAAACTGTTTTTT.

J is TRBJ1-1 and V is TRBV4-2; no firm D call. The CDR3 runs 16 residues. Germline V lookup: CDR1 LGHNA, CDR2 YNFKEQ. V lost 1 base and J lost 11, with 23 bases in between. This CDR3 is CASSQGSSERGEGAFF. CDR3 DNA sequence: TGTGCCAGCAGCCAAGGCTCGTCGGAGAGAGGAGAAGGGGCTTTCTTT.

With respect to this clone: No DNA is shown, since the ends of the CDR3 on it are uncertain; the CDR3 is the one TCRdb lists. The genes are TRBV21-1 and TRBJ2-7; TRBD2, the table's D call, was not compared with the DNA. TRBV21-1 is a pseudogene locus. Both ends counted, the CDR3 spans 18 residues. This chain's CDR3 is CASSKLGFVAGGIYEQYF.

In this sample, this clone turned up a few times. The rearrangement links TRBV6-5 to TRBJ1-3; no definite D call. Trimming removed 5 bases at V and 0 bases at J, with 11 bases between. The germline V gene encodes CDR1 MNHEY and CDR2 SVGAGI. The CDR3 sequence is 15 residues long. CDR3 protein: CASSRDIYSGNTIYF. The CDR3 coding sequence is TGTGCCAGCAGTCGTGACATATACTCTGGAAACACCATATATTTT.

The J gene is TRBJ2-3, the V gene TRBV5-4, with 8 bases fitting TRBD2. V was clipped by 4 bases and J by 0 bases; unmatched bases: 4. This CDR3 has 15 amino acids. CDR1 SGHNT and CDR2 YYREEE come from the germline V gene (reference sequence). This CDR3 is CASSAPSGSTDTQYF. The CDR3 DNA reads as TGTGCCAGCAGCGCACCTAGCGGGAGCACAGATACGCAGTATTTT.

The CDR3 is CAWSVGPGLGGYTF. CDR3 coding DNA: TGTGCCTGGAGTGTAGGCCCCGGGCTTGGCGGCTACACCTTC. The V and J genes are TRBV30 and TRBJ1-2; D is unresolved. This CDR3 region has 14 residues. Trimming stripped 0 bases from V and 8 bases from J, with 16 bases between. Germline values: CDR1 GTSNPN, CDR2 SVGIG (reference sequence).

CDR3 DNA: TGTGCCAGCAGTTCGCCCGACAGGGGAGCTTTCTTT. This translates into CASSSPDRGAFF. The V call is TRBV27, the J call TRBJ1-1; 8 bases map to TRBD1. The CDR3 length is 12 residues. Per germline, CDR1 MNHEY and CDR2 SMNVEV (reference sequence). V gave up 4 bases and J gave up 10 bases; unmatched junction bases: 5.

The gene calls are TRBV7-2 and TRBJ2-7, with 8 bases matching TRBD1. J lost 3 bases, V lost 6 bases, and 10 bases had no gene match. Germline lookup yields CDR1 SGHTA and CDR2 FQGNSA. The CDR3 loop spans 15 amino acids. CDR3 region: CASRKGQDPNYEQYF. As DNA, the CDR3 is TGTGCCAGCAGGAAGGGACAGGACCCCAACTACGAGCAGTACTTC.

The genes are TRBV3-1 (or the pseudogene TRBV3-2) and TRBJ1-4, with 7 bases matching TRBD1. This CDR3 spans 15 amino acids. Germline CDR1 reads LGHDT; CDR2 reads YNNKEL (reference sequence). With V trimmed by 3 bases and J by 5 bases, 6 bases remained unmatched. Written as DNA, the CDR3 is TGTGCCAGCAGCCATCTCGCAGGGGGGAATGAAAAACTGTTTTTT. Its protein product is CASSHLAGGNEKLFF.

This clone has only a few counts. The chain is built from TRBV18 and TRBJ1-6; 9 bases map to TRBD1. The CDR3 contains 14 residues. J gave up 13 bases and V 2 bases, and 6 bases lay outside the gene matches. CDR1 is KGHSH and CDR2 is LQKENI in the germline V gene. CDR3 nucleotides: TGTGCCAGCTCACCAGAAGGACAGGGGTCCCCCCTCCACTTT. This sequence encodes CASSPEGQGSPLHF.

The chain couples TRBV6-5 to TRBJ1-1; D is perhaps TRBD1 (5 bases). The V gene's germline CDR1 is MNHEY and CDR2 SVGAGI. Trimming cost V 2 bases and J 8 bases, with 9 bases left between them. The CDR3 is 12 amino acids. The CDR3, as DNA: TGTGCCAGCAGTTACGGAGGGGAAGAAGCTTTCTTT. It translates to CASSYGGEEAFF.